This TCR beta chain was identified during a study of T cells in Graves' hyperthyroidism and ophthalmopathy. This clonotype appeared many times. What it binds is not known. General study points: Blood also carried most thyroid clonotypes expanded above 0.001.

It was RNA transcripts that yielded the amplified TCR beta CDR3 regions. RT-PCR in the first round (using the HTBI primer set) targeted the TCR CDR3. MiXCR, applied by TCRdb to the multiplex PCR reads, yields one record per CDR3 protein. The sample carries roughly 740,000 distinct CDR3 sequences, around 17% recorded once. CDR1 is MNHEY and CDR2 is SMNVEV in the germline V gene (reference sequence). V lost 5 bases and J 3 bases, leaving 16 bases between the germline ends. This CDR3 comprises 15 residues. The chain is built from TRBV27 and TRBJ2-5, with a tentative D call TRBD1 (6 bases). The sequence was collected from a man in his late teens or twenties with Graves' hyperthyroidism. Material for sequencing was blood. CDR3 bases: TGTGCCAGCAGTCTCTACCGGGACACTGAAGAGACCCAGTACTTC. Its protein product is CASSLYRDTEETQYF.